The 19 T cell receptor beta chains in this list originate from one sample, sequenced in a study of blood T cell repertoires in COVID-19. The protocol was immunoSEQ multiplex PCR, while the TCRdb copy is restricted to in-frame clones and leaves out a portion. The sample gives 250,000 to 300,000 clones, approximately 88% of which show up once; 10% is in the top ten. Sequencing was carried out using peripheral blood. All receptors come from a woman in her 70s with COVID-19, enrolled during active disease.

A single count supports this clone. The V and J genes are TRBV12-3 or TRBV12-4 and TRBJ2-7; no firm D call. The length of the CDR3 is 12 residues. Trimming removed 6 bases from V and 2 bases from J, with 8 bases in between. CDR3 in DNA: TGTGCCAGCAGCCTCAGGACCTACGAGCAGTACTTC. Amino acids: CASSLRTYEQYF.

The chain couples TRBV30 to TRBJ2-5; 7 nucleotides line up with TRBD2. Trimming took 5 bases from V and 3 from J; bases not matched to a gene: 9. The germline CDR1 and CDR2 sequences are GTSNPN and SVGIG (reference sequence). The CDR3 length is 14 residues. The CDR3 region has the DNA TGTGCCTGGGGTCGAGGGGAGGGGAAAGAGACCCAGTACTTC. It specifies CAWGRGEGKETQYF.

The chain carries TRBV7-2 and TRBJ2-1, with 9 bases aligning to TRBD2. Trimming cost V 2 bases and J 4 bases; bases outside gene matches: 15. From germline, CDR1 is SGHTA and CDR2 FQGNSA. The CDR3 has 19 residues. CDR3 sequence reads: CASSLLGLSASGKYNEQFF. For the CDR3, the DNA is TGTGCCAGCAGCTTATTAGGTTTGAGTGCTAGCGGGAAATACAATGAGCAGTTCTTC.

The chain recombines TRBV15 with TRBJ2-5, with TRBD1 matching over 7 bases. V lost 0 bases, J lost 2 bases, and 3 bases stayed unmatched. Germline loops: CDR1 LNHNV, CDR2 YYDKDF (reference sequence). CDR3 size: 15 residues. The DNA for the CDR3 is TGTGCCACCAGCAGAGACAGGGGGTGGCAAGAGACCCAGTACTTC. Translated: CATSRDRGWQETQYF.

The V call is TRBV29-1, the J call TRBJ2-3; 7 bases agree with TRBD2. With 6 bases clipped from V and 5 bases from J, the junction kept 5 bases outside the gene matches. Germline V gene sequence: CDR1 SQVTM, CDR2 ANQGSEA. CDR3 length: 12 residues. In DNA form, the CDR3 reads TGCAGCGTGGTAGGGAGGGGAGATACGCAGTATTTT. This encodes CSVVGRGDTQYF.

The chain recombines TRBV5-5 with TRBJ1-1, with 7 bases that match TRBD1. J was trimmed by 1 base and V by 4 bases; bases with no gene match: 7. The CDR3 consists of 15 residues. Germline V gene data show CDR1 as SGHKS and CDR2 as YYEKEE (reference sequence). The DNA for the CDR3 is TGTGCCAGCAGCGGGGAGGACAGGAGGAACACTGAAGCTTTCTTT. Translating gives CASSGEDRRNTEAFF. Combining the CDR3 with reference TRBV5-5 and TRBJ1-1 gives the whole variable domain DAGVTQSPTHLIKTRGQQVTLRCSPISGHKSVSWYQQVLGQGPQFIFQYYEKEERGRGNFPDRFSARQFPNYSSELNVNALLLGDSALYLCASSGEDRRNTEAFFGQGTRLTVV.

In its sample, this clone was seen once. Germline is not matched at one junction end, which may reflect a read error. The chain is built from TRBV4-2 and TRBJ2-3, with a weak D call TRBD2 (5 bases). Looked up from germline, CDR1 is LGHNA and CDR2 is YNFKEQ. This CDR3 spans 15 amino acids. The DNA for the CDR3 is TGTGCCAGCAGCAAAGAGAGCGGTGCCACAGATACGCAGTATTTT. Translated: CASSKESGATDTQYF.

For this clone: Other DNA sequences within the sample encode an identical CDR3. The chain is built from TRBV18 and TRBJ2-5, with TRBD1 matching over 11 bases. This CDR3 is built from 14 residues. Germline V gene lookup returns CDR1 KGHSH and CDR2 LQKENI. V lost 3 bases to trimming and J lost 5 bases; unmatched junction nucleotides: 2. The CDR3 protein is CASSPGQGEETQYF. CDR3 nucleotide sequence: TGTGCCAGCTCACCGGGACAGGGGGAGGAGACCCAGTACTTC.

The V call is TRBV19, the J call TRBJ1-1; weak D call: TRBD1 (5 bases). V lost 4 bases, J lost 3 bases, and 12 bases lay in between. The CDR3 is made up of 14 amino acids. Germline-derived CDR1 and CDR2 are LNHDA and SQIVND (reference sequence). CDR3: CASSTWGEDTEAFF. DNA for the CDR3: TGTGCCAGTAGTACTTGGGGGGAAGACACTGAAGCTTTCTTT.

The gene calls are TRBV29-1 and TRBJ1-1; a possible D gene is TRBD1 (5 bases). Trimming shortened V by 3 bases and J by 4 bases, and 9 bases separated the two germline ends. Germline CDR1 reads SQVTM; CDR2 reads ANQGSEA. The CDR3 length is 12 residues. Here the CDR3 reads CSVDFQGTEAFF. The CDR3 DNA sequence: TGCAGCGTTGATTTTCAGGGCACTGAAGCTTTCTTT.

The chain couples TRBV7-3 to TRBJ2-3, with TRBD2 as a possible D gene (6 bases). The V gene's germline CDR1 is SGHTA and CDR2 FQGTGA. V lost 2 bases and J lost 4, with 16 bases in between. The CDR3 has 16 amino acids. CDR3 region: CASSLDPSALADTQYF. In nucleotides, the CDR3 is TGTGCCAGCAGCTTAGACCCTAGCGCCCTGGCAGATACGCAGTATTTT.

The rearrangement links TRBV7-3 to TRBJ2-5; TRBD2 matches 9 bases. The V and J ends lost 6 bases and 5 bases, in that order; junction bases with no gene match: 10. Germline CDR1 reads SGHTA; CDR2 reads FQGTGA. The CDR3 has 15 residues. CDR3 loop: CASSALAGKLETQYF. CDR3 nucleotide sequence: TGTGCCAGCAGTGCCCTAGCGGGAAAACTGGAGACCCAGTACTTC.

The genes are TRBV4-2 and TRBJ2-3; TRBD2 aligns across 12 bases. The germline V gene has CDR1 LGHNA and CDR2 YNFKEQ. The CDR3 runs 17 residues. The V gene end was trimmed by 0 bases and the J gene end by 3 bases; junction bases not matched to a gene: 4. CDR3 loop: CASSQDETSGGTDTQYF. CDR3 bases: TGTGCCAGCAGCCAAGACGAAACTAGCGGGGGGACAGATACGCAGTATTTT.

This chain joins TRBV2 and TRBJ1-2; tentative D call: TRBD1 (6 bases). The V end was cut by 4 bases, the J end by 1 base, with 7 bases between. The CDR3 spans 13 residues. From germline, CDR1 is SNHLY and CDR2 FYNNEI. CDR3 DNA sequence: TGTGCCAGCAGTGGGACAGATAACTATGGCTACACCTTC. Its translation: CASSGTDNYGYTF.

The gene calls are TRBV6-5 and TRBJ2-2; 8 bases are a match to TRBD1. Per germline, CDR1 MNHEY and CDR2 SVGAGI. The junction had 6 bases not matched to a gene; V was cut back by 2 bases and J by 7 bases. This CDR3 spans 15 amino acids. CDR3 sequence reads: CASSYIAGGDGELFF. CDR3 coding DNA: TGTGCCAGCAGTTACATCGCAGGGGGCGACGGGGAGCTGTTTTTT.

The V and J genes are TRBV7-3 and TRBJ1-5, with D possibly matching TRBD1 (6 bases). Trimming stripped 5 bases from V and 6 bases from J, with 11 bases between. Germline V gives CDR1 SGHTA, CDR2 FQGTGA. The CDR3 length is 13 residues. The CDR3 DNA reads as TGTGCCAGCAGCCGCACGGACAGTCAGCCCCAGCATTTT. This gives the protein CASSRTDSQPQHF.

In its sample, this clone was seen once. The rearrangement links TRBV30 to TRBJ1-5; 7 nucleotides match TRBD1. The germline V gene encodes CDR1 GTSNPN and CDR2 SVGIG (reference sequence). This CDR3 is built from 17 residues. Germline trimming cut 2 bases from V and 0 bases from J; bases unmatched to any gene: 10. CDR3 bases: TGTGCCTGGAGTCCCCCGATCACAGGGGCTAGCAATCAGCCCCAGCATTTT. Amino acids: CAWSPPITGASNQPQHF. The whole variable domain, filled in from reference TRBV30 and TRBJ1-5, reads SQTIHQWPATLVQPVGSPLSLECTVEGTSNPNLYWYRQAAGRGLQLLFYSVGIGQISSEVPQNLSASRPQDRQFILSSKKLLLSDSGFYLCAWSPPITGASNQPQHFGDGTRLSIL.

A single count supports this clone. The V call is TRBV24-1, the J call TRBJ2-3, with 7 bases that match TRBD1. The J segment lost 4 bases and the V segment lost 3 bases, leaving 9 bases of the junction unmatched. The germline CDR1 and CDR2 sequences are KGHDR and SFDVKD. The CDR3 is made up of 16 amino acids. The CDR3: CATSDPQGYWADTQYF. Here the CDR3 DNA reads TGTGCCACCAGTGATCCACAGGGGTATTGGGCAGATACGCAGTATTTT.

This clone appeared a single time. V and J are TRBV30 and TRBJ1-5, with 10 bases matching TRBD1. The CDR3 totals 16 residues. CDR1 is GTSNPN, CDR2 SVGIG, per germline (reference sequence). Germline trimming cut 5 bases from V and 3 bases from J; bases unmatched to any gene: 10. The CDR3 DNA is TGTGCCTGGGTAAAACCGGGACAGGGGACCAATCAGCCCCAGCATTTT. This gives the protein CAWVKPGQGTNQPQHF.